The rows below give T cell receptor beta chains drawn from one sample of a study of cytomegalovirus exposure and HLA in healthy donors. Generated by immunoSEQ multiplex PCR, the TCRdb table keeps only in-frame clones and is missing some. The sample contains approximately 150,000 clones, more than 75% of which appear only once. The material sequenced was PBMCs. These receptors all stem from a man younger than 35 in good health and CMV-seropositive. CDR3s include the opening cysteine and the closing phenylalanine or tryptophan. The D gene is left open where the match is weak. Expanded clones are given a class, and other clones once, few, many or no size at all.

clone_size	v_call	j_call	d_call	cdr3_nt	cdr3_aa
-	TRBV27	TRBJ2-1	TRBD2	TGTGCCAGCAGTCCGACTAGCGCGTGGAGTGAGCAGTTCTTC	CASSPTSAWSEQFF
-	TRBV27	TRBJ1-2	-	TGTGCCAGCAGTGGAGGGGTGGGAGGCTACACCTTC	CASSGGVGGYTF
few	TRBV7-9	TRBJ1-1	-	TGTGCCAGCACCCCGAGGACAGAGAACACTGAAGCTTTCTTT	CASTPRTENTEAFF
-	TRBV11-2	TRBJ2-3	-	TGTGCCAGCAGCCGGAGGGGGCGGACAGATACGCAGTATTTT	CASSRRGRTDTQYF
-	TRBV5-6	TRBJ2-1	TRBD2	TGTGCCAGCAGCTTGGTTCTAGCGGTCAATGAGCAGTTCTTC	CASSLVLAVNEQFF
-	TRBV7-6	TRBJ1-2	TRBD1	TGTGCCAGCAGCCCAAGGGGGACAGGGGCTGACGCTGGCTACACCTTC	CASSPRGTGADAGYTF
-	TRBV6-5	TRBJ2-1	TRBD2	TGTGCCAGCACCCCCGGGACTAGCGTATACAATGAGCAGTTCTTC	CASTPGTSVYNEQFF
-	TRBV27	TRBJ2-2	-	TGTGCCAGCAGTTTAAAGGAGGGATCCGGGGAGCTGTTTTTT	CASSLKEGSGELFF
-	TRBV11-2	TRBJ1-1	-	TGTGCCAGCAGCCCCGGGGGGAACACTGAAGCTTTCTTT	CASSPGGNTEAFF
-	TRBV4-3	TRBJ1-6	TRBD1	TGCGCCAGCAGTCTGGACAGGGGGCGGAATTCACCCCTCCACTTT	CASSLDRGRNSPLHF
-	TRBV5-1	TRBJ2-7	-	TGCGCCAGCAGCTTATCGACAGGTAAATACGAGCAGTACTTC	CASSLSTGKYEQYF
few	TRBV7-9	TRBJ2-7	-	TGTGCCAGCAGCCCCTCCGGCTACGAGCAGTACTTC	CASSPSGYEQYF
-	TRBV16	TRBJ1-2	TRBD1	TGTGCCAGCAGCCCGCCGACAGGGGGAAATGGCTACACCTTC	CASSPPTGGNGYTF
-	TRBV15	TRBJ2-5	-	TGTGCCACCAGCAGAGATTACAGCCAAGAGACCCAGTACTTC	CATSRDYSQETQYF
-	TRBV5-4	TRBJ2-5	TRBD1	TGTGCCAGCAGCTTCCCGGGACAGGGTGGGGAGACCCAGTACTTC	CASSFPGQGGETQYF
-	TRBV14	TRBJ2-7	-	TGTGCCAGCAGCCACGCAGGGGCTTGGAAGCCGTACTTC	CASSHAGAWKPYF
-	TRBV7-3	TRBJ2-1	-	TGTGCCAGCAGCTGGGCGGGGAGGAATGAGCAGTTCTTC	CASSWAGRNEQFF
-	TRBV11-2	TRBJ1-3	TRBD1	TGTGCCAGCAGCTTAGGTGGACAGGCTGGAAACACCATATATTTT	CASSLGGQAGNTIYF
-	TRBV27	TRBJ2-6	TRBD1	TGTGCCAGCAGGAAACCGGGACAGGGGTCTGGGGCCAACGTCCTGACTTTC	CASRKPGQGSGANVLTF
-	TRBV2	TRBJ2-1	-	TGTGCCAACACGGGGGGACAGGCCCTAAATGAGCAGTTCTTC	CANTGGQALNEQFF